Listed here is a single TCR beta chain. The antigen remains unidentified. Sample time point: pretreatment peripheral blood. The data belong to a study of PD-L1 blockade in urothelial cancer. Study background: Male patients with bladder-origin urothelial cancer numbered twenty-five of 29. From 0 to 3 prior chemotherapy regimens had been given to the patients. Per blood sample, T cells had a median of around 150,000. General study findings and limits: Greater 3-week expansion of tumor-associated blood clones was recorded for durable-benefit patients.

Assay: immunoSEQ multiplex PCR; the TCRdb copy retains only in-frame clones and omits some. The sample includes about 43,000 clones, 70% to 90% of them seen just once. Trimming cost V 1 base and J 15 bases; bases outside gene matches: 14. This CDR3 comprises 15 residues. Per the germline V gene, CDR1 is SGHTA and CDR2 is FQGNSA. Sequencing used PBMCs, obtained around atezolizumab (anti-PD-L1) treatment. The chain recombines TRBV7-2 with TRBJ2-1; the match to TRBD2 covers 8 bases. This TCR derives from a man between 60 and 70 years old with urothelial cancer. As DNA, the CDR3 is TGTGCCAGCAGCTTAGATGGTCGGGGGGCGGGAGGTGGGTTCTTC. Protein product: CASSLDGRGAGGGFF.